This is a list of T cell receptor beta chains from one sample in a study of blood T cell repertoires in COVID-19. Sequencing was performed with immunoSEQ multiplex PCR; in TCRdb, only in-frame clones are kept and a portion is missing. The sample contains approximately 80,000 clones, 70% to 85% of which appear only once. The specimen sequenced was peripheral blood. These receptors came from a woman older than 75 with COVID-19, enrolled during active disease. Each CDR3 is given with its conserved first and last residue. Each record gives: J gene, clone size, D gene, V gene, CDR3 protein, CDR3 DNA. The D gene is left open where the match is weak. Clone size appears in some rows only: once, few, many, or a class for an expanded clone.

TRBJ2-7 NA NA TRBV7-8 CASSFQLVGYEQYF TGTGCCAGCAGCTTCCAGTTGGTTGGTTACGAGCAGTACTTC
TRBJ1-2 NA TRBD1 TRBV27 CASSLFVPGQGLPNYGYTF TGTGCCAGCAGTTTATTTGTCCCGGGACAGGGGCTCCCTAACTATGGCTACACCTTC
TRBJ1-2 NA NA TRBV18 CASSPKARADGYTF TGTGCCAGCTCACCAAAGGCCAGGGCTGATGGCTACACCTTC
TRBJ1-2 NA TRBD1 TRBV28 CASSLPPGQGTYGYTF TGTGCCAGCAGTTTACCACCGGGACAGGGGACCTATGGCTACACCTTC
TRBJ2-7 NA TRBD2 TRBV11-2 CASSTRLARSSYEQYF TGTGCCAGCAGCACTCGACTAGCGAGGAGCTCCTACGAGCAGTACTTC
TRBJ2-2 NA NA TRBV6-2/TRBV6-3 CASSYLFGELFF TGTGCCAGCAGTTACTTATTCGGGGAGCTGTTTTTT
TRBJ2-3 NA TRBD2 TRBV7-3 CASSLRTSGGTDTQYF TGTGCCAGCAGCTTACGTACTAGCGGGGGCACAGATACGCAGTATTTT
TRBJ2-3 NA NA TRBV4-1 CASSQDFGTDTQYF TGCGCCAGCAGCCAAGACTTCGGGACAGATACGCAGTATTTT
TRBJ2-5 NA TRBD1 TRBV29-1 CSVEQGDETQYF TGCAGCGTTGAGCAGGGGGACGAGACCCAGTACTTC
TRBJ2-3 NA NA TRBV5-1 CASSPGQSTDTQYF TGCGCCAGCAGCCCCGGACAAAGCACAGATACGCAGTATTTT
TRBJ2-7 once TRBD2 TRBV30 CAWRWGTSGVGEQYF TGTGCCTGGAGGTGGGGGACTAGCGGCGTCGGCGAGCAGTACTTC
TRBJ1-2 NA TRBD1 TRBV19 CASSIIGDRAAYTF TGTGCCAGTAGTATCATCGGGGACAGGGCCGCCTACACCTTC
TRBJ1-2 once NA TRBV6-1 CASSERGGRGYTF TGTGCCAGCAGTGAAAGGGGGGGAAGGGGCTACACCTTC
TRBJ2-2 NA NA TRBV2 CASVPKGLAFTGELFF TGTGCCAGCGTCCCAAAGGGGCTAGCGTTCACCGGGGAGCTGTTTTTT
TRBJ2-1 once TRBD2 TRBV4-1 CASSQTGLAGPRNEQFF TGCGCCAGCAGCCAAACCGGACTAGCGGGGCCCAGGAATGAGCAGTTCTTC
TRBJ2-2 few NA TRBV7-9 CASPLPNTGELFF TGTGCCAGCCCCCTCCCGAACACCGGGGAGCTGTTTTTT
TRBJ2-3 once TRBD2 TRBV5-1 CASSTGTSGADTQYF TGCGCCAGCAGCACCGGGACTAGCGGTGCAGATACGCAGTATTTT
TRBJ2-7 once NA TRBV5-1 CASSLTGRGEQYF TGCGCCAGCAGCTTGACAGGGAGAGGCGAGCAGTACTTC
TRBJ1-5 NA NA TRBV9 CASSVDGGEANQPQHF TGTGCCAGCAGCGTAGATGGAGGGGAGGCCAATCAGCCCCAGCATTTT
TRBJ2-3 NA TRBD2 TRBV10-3 CAIRGTSGANTDTQYF TGTGCCATCAGGGGGACTAGCGGAGCTAACACAGATACGCAGTATTTT
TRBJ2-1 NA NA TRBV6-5 CASSYRRDNEQFF TGTGCCAGCAGTTACCGGCGGGACAATGAGCAGTTCTTC
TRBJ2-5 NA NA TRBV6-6 CASSYSRGQETQYF TGTGCCAGCAGTTACTCTCGGGGGCAAGAGACCCAGTACTTC
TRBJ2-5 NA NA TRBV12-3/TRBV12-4 CASSLVATETQYF TGTGCCAGCAGTTTAGTAGCTACAGAGACCCAGTACTTC
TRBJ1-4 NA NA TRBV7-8 CASSLAPATNEKLFF TGTGCCAGCAGCTTAGCACCAGCAACTAATGAAAAACTGTTTTTT
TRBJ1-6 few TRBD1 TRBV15 CATSPGQGSSPLHF TGTGCCACCAGTCCGGGACAGGGGAGTTCACCCCTCCACTTT
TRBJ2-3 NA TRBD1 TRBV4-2 CASSPRTGGFTDTQYF TGTGCCAGCAGCCCCCGGACAGGGGGTTTCACAGATACGCAGTATTTT
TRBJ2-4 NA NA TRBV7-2 CASSLARAGIQYF TGTGCCAGCAGCTTAGCGAGGGCGGGCATTCAGTACTTC
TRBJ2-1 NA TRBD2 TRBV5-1 CASSIRLAGNEQFF TGCGCCAGCAGCATCAGACTAGCTGGCAATGAGCAGTTCTTC
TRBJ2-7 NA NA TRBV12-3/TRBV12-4 CASSADSAYEQYF TGTGCCAGCAGTGCCGACAGCGCCTACGAGCAGTACTTC
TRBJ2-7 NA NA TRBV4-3 CASSQGTRTYEQYF TGCGCCAGCAGCCAAGGTACGAGAACCTACGAGCAGTACTTC
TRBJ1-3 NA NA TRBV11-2 CASSPHFQGSIYF TGTGCCAGCAGCCCCCATTTCCAGGGGTCCATATATTTT
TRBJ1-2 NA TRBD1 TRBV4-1 CASSQVGQGAQGYTF TGCGCCAGCAGCCAAGTGGGACAGGGGGCGCAAGGCTACACCTTC
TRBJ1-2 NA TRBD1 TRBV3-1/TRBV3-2 CASSLHRGVDYGYTF TGTGCCAGCAGCCTACACAGGGGCGTCGATTATGGCTACACCTTC
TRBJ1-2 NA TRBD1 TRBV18 CASSPRGLGGYTF TGTGCCAGCTCACCGAGGGGGCTGGGTGGCTACACCTTC
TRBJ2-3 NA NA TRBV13 CASSVTGLDTQYF TGTGCCAGCAGCGTTACAGGGTTGGATACGCAGTATTTT
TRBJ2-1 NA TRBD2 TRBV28 CASSLRGGRRGDSSYNEQFF TGTGCCAGCAGTTTGCGAGGTGGACGTCGGGGGGATAGCTCCTACAATGAGCAGTTCTTC
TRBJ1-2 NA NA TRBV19 CASRPGGPYGYTF TGTGCCAGTAGACCGGGGGGGCCTTATGGCTACACCTTC
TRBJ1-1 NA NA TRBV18 CASSQLDPALNTEAFF TGTGCCAGCTCACAGCTAGACCCCGCTCTTAACACTGAAGCTTTCTTT
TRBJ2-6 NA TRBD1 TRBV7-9 CASSLGPGQGKSGANVLTF TGTGCCAGCAGCTTAGGCCCGGGACAGGGGAAGAGCGGGGCCAACGTCCTGACTTTC
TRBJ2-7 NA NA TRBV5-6 CASSLVAEQYF TGTGCCAGCAGCTTAGTAGCCGAGCAGTACTTC